This T cell receptor (beta chain) was sequenced during a study of T cell changes during pregnancy in multiple sclerosis. Produced via immunoSEQ multiplex PCR; TCRdb's table is partial and in-frame only. In the table there are fewer than 60,000 clones, less than 95% of which are singletons. This CDR3 is built from 16 residues. With 0 bases clipped from V and 2 bases from J, the junction kept 4 bases outside the gene matches. Germline-derived CDR1 and CDR2 are MNHEY and SMNVEV (reference sequence). V and J are TRBV27 and TRBJ2-3; 8 bases are shared with TRBD1. This receptor was taken from a female donor in good health, enrolled as a control in a pregnancy study. Sequenced material: peripheral blood, taken in the third trimester of pregnancy. In DNA form, the CDR3 reads TGTGCCAGCAGTTTATCAAACAGGGGGAACACAGATACGCAGTATTTT. It translates to CASSLSNRGNTDTQYF.